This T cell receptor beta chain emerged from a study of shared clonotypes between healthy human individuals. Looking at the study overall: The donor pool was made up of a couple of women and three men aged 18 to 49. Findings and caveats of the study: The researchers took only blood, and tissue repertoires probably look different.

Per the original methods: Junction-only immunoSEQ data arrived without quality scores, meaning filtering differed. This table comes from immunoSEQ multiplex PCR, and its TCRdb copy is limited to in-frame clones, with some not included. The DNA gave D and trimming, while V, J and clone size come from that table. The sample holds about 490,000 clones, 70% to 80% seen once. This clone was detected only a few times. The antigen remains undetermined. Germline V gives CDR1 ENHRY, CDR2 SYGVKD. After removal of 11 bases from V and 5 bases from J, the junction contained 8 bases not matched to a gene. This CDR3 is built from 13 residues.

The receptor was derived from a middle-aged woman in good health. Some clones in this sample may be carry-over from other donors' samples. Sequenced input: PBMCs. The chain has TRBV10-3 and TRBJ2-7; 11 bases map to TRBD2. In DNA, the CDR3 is TGTGCCGCCTCCGGGACTAGCGGTAACGAGCAGTACTTC. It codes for CAASGTSGNEQYF.